This T cell receptor beta chain was documented in a study of CD8 T cells in ankylosing spondylitis. V was pared by 4 bases and J by 7 bases, with 13 bases of the junction left unmatched. CDR1 DFQATT and CDR2 SNEGSKA come from the germline V gene (reference sequence). CDR3 size: 16 residues. MiXCR was run by TCRdb on the 5' RACE reads, yielding one entry per CDR3 protein. The table lists 200,000 to 250,000 distinct CDR3 sequences, around 32% of them singletons. Sequencing was performed on blood, either unsorted or a sorted T cell fraction (not recorded which). The sequence came from a male donor with ankylosing spondylitis or in good health (not recorded which). The chain uses TRBV20-1 and TRBJ2-1; TRBD2 matches 10 bases. As DNA, the CDR3 is TGCAGTGCTACCTCTTCGCAGCGGGGGGGCCGGAATGAGCAGTTCTTC. It yields the protein CSATSSQRGGRNEQFF.